One and the same sample provided the 31 T cell receptor beta chains below, sequenced in a study of T cells in Graves' hyperthyroidism and ophthalmopathy. Amplification targeted TCR beta CDR3 regions from RNA transcripts. TCR CDR3 underwent first-round RT-PCR with the HTBI primer set. TCRdb re-called the multiplex PCR reads through MiXCR, storing one row per CDR3 protein. The table records hundreds of thousands of distinct CDR3 sequences, 15% to 20% of them present only once. The specimen was blood. The receptors were sampled from a woman aged 60-70 years with Graves' ophthalmopathy.

In this sample, this clonotype turned up many times. The chain combines TRBV20-1 with TRBJ2-7; 9 positions agree with TRBD1. From germline, CDR1 is DFQATT and CDR2 SNEGSKA (reference sequence). Losses at the gene ends were 0 bases for V and 3 bases for J; bases not matched to a gene: 6. The CDR3 consists of 15 residues. CDR3: CSARDLGTGLYEQYF. In nucleotides, the CDR3 is TGCAGTGCTAGAGATCTAGGGACAGGGCTCTACGAGCAGTACTTC.

This clonotype occurred many times. This chain uses TRBV20-1 with TRBJ1-1, with D maybe TRBD1 (6 bases). Trimming stripped 1 base from V and 8 bases from J, with 17 bases between. The CDR3 is made up of 14 amino acids. Germline values: CDR1 DFQATT, CDR2 SNEGSKA (reference sequence). CDR3 bases: TGCAGTGCTAGAGTCCCTAACACGGACAGCGAAGCTTTCTTT. This codes for CSARVPNTDSEAFF.

Many counts were recorded for this clonotype. The chain employs TRBV4-2 and TRBJ1-1, with D uncertain. In germline, CDR1 is LGHNA, CDR2 YNFKEQ. V was cut by 3 bases and J by 11 bases, with 13 bases left in between. The CDR3 contains 12 residues. The CDR3 reads CASSHIEDRAFF. The CDR3 DNA follows: TGTGCCAGCAGCCACATAGAAGATAGGGCTTTCTTT.

The chain links TRBV5-1 to TRBJ2-7, with 8 bases that match TRBD1. With V trimmed by 0 bases and J by 6 bases, 8 bases remained unmatched. The CDR3 is made up of 15 amino acids. Germline CDR1 reads SGHRS; CDR2 reads YFSETQ. In nucleotides, the CDR3 is TGCGCCAGCAGCTTGGGACAGGGGCTCGGTCTCGAGCAGTACTTC. Translation: CASSLGQGLGLEQYF.

This rearrangement joins TRBV6-1 to TRBJ1-2; D is perhaps TRBD1 (5 bases). This CDR3 comprises 12 residues. CDR1 is MNHNS and CDR2 is SASEGT in the germline V gene. Trimming removed 4 bases at V and 8 bases at J, with 11 bases between. CDR3 sequence: CASSAGEGGYTF. Written as DNA, the CDR3 is TGTGCCAGCAGTGCCGGAGAGGGGGGCTACACCTTC.

CDR3 loop: CASSYLGGSGELFF. The CDR3 coding sequence is TGTGCCAGCAGTTACCTAGGCGGGTCCGGGGAGCTGTTTTTT. The chain is built from TRBV6-2 or TRBV6-3 and TRBJ2-2; D may be TRBD2 (5 bases). The CDR3 has 14 amino acids. V lost 2 bases, J lost 6 bases, and 10 bases lay in between. Germline V gene data show CDR1 as MNHEY and CDR2 as SVGEGT.

This clonotype was seen repeatedly, ten times or more. V and J are TRBV7-9 and TRBJ2-5, with D uncertain. Germline CDR1 reads SEHNR; CDR2 reads FQNEAQ (reference sequence). CDR3 length equals 14 residues. The germline V and J ends were trimmed by 2 bases and 1 base, with 8 bases remaining between them. The DNA of the CDR3 is TGTGCCAGCAGCTTAACAGCCTTCCAAGAGACCCAGTACTTC. It encodes CASSLTAFQETQYF.

The V and J genes are TRBV20-1 and TRBJ1-3, with D unclear. This CDR3 is 12 amino acids long. CDR1 and CDR2 (germline): DFQATT, SNEGSKA (reference sequence). V lost 1 base, J lost 2 bases, and 3 bases lay in between. The CDR3 DNA reads TGCAGTGCTAGAGGGGCTGGAAACACCATATATTTT. This encodes CSARGAGNTIYF.

This clonotype was seen repeatedly, ten times or more. The chain has TRBV18 and TRBJ2-5; perhaps TRBD1 as D (6 bases). Looked up from germline, CDR1 is KGHSH and CDR2 is LQKENI. V was trimmed by 3 bases and J by 5 bases, leaving 16 bases between them. This CDR3 region has 15 residues. The CDR3 bases are TGTGCCAGCTCACCGCGGCAGGGGATGGGGGAGACCCAGTACTTC. This translates into CASSPRQGMGETQYF.

Many counts were recorded for this clonotype. This chain joins TRBV5-8 and TRBJ2-7, with TRBD1 identical over 9 bases. CDR3 length: 14 residues. V gave up 2 bases and J gave up 6 bases; unmatched junction bases: 6. The germline V gene encodes CDR1 SGHTS and CDR2 YDEGEE. The DNA of the CDR3 is TGTGCCAGCAGCTTCGGGACAGGGCCATCCGAGCAGTACTTC. The encoded protein is CASSFGTGPSEQYF.

This rearrangement joins TRBV3-1 to TRBJ1-2; the D gene is possibly TRBD1 (5 bases). V was clipped by 5 bases and J by 4 bases, with 11 bases between them. This CDR3 has 13 residues. Germline CDR1 LGHDT, CDR2 YNNKEL (reference sequence). CDR3 region: CASSFGDVYGYTF. The CDR3 coding sequence is TGTGCCAGCAGCTTCGGGGACGTCTATGGCTACACCTTC.

This clonotype has more than one count but fewer than ten. The chain joins TRBV20-1 to TRBJ2-3; TRBD1 aligns across 7 bases. V lost 6 bases and J lost 2; bases outside the gene matches: 11. CDR1 is DFQATT, CDR2 SNEGSKA, per germline (reference sequence). The CDR3 sequence is 15 residues long. DNA of the CDR3: TGCAGTGCCATCACCCCGGGACAGAACACAGATACGCAGTATTTT. This sequence encodes CSAITPGQNTDTQYF.

This clonotype was observed at least ten times. V usage is TRBV7-2 and J usage is TRBJ2-1; unclear D gene. Trimming took off 5 bases at V and 8 bases at J, with 13 bases between the two ends. The CDR3 is 13 amino acids. The germline gives CDR1 SGHTA, CDR2 FQGNSA. The DNA of the CDR3 is TGTGCCAGCAGCCGTGGGCAGTTCTATGAGCAGTTCTTC. It codes for CASSRGQFYEQFF.

This clonotype was observed at least ten times. A much larger clone differs from this one at a single base, so this may be a read error. The chain combines TRBV12-3 or TRBV12-4 with TRBJ1-1; tentative D call: TRBD1 (6 bases). The CDR3 covers 13 residues. The V end lost 7 bases, the J end lost 1 base, and 10 bases lay between the germline ends. The CDR3 sequence: CASILGGNTEAFF. CDR3 DNA sequence: TGTGCCAGCATCTTAGGGGGGAACACTGAAGCTTTCTTT.

This sequence joins TRBV6-6 and TRBJ2-7; 8 bases match TRBD2. Germline V gene data show CDR1 as MNHNY and CDR2 as SVGAGI (reference sequence). Losses at the gene ends were 3 bases for V and 2 bases for J; bases not matched to a gene: 3. The CDR3 sequence is 14 residues long. Here the CDR3 reads CASSYISGAYEQYF. The CDR3 DNA follows: TGTGCCAGCAGTTATATTAGCGGGGCCTACGAGCAGTACTTC.

This clonotype showed up many times. V is TRBV5-5 and J is TRBJ1-2; D is uncertain. Germline values: CDR1 SGHKS, CDR2 YYEKEE (reference sequence). The CDR3 is 17 amino acids. The germline V and J ends were trimmed by 0 bases and 2 bases, with 17 bases remaining between them. The CDR3 DNA is TGTGCCAGCAGCTTGGACCTGGGTGCCGCAACAAACTATGGCTACACCTTC. Translating it yields CASSLDLGAATNYGYTF. The full variable domain, rest sourced from reference TRBV5-5 and TRBJ1-2, is DAGVTQSPTHLIKTRGQQVTLRCSPISGHKSVSWYQQVLGQGPQFIFQYYEKEERGRGNFPDRFSARQFPNYSSELNVNALLLGDSALYLCASSLDLGAATNYGYTFGSGTRLTVV.

This clonotype was recorded many times. The rearrangement uses TRBV7-9 and TRBJ1-2, with D tentatively TRBD1 (6 bases). The CDR3 totals 14 residues. Deletions cut 5 bases from V and 1 base from J, with 11 bases between. Germline-derived CDR1 and CDR2 are SEHNR and FQNEAQ (reference sequence). In DNA form, the CDR3 reads TGTGCCAGCAGCCCGAGGACAGATAACTATGGCTACACCTTC. Protein product: CASSPRTDNYGYTF.

Many counts were recorded for this clonotype. The V and J genes are TRBV12-3 or TRBV12-4 and TRBJ2-7; D gene ambiguous. CDR3 length equals 13 residues. Trimming cost V 1 base and J 3 bases, with 7 bases left between them. CDR3 sequence reads: CASSLGLRYEQYF. In DNA form, the CDR3 reads TGTGCCAGCAGTTTAGGGCTACGCTACGAGCAGTACTTC.

The V gene is TRBV20-1, the J gene TRBJ1-4; no clear D. The V end was cut by 2 bases, the J end by 0 bases, with 13 bases between. The germline CDR1 and CDR2 sequences are DFQATT and SNEGSKA (reference sequence). The CDR3 consists of 16 residues. The CDR3 coding sequence is TGCAGTGCTAGAAACCCCCGGAAAGCAACTAATGAAAAACTGTTTTTT. It codes for CSARNPRKATNEKLFF.

This clonotype came up once. J is TRBJ2-7 and V is TRBV5-1, with D tentatively TRBD2 (5 bases). Per germline, CDR1 SGHRS and CDR2 YFSETQ. Trimming removed 5 bases at V and 0 bases at J, with 9 bases between. The CDR3 sequence is 13 residues long. The CDR3 protein is CASSRAASYEQYF. DNA of the CDR3: TGCGCCAGCAGTAGAGCGGCCTCCTACGAGCAGTACTTC.

This clonotype has ten or more counts. The chain recombines TRBV11-1 with TRBJ2-3, with D perhaps matching TRBD1 or TRBD2 (5 bases each). V shed 5 bases and J shed 5 bases, with 17 bases lying between them. CDR1 and CDR2 from the germline V gene are SGHAT and FQDESV (reference sequence). The CDR3 is 15 residues long. CDR3 region: CASSPHAGAVDTQYF. CDR3 DNA sequence: TGTGCCAGCAGCCCCCATGCCGGGGCGGTAGATACGCAGTATTTT.

Many counts were recorded for this clonotype. The rearrangement uses TRBV7-2 and TRBJ2-3, with D maybe TRBD2 (7 bases). The CDR3 is 14 amino acids. Looked up from germline, CDR1 is SGHTA and CDR2 is FQGNSA. The germline V and J ends were trimmed by 5 bases and 6 bases, with 15 bases remaining between them. The CDR3 spells CASSRGGPSDTQYF. CDR3 bases: TGTGCCAGCAGCCGCGGGGGCCCCTCGGATACGCAGTATTTT.

This clonotype was seen repeatedly, ten times or more. V is TRBV7-9 and J is TRBJ2-3; TRBD1 matches 7 bases. Germline V lookup: CDR1 SEHNR, CDR2 FQNEAQ (reference sequence). With V trimmed by 0 bases and J by 2 bases, 5 bases remained unmatched. The CDR3 has 16 residues. In DNA, the CDR3 is TGTGCCAGCAGCTTAGCGGACGGACAGGACACAGATACGCAGTATTTT. Its translation: CASSLADGQDTDTQYF. The entire variable domain, with the rest obtained from reference TRBV7-9 and TRBJ2-3, is as follows: DTGVSQNPRHKITKRGQNVTFRCDPISEHNRLYWYRQTLGQGPEFLTYFQNEAQLEKSRLLSDRFSAERPKGSFSTLEIQRTEQGDSAMYLCASSLADGQDTDTQYFGPGTRLTVL.

This clonotype was counted at least ten times. The V gene is TRBV7-2, the J gene TRBJ1-1, with D tentatively TRBD1 (6 bases). The CDR3 covers 15 residues. V dropped 1 base and J dropped 5 bases, with 14 bases sitting between them. The germline gives CDR1 SGHTA, CDR2 FQGNSA. CDR3 amino acids: CASSLGYGGLTEAFF. CDR3 nucleotides: TGTGCCAGCAGCTTAGGTTACGGGGGGCTAACTGAAGCTTTCTTT. The complete variable domain, with remaining parts taken from reference TRBV7-2 and TRBJ1-1, reads GAGVSQSPSNKVTEKGKDVELRCDPISGHTALYWYRQSLGQGLEFLIYFQGNSAPDKSGLPSDRFSAERTGGSVSTLTIQRTQQEDSAVYLCASSLGYGGLTEAFFGQGTRLTVV.

Ten or more counts support this clonotype. The chain uses TRBV11-2 and TRBJ2-3, with D uncertain. The V end was cut by 1 base, the J end by 1 base, with 15 bases between. The CDR3 is made up of 17 amino acids. CDR1 is SGHAT, CDR2 FQNNGV, per germline. CDR3 coding DNA: TGTGCCAGCAGCTTAGTGTCCCGTGGCTGGGGCACAGATACGCAGTATTTT. Protein: CASSLVSRGWGTDTQYF.

At least ten counts were recorded for this clonotype. The chain's CDR3 is CASSQWAGGGYEQYF. In nucleotides, the CDR3 is TGCGCCAGCAGCCAATGGGCAGGGGGCGGGTACGAGCAGTACTTC. This sequence joins TRBV4-3 and TRBJ2-7, with 8 bases matching TRBD1. Trimming at V came to 2 bases and at J to 4 bases, leaving 7 bases not matched to a gene. CDR3 size: 15 residues. Germline assignment: CDR1 LGHNA and CDR2 YSLEER.

With regard to this clonotype: Since a much larger clone is just one base distant, this may be a read error. The chain employs TRBV20-1 and TRBJ2-2; 8 bases map to TRBD2. Germline CDR1 and CDR2: DFQATT and SNEGSKA (reference sequence). CDR3 size: 13 residues. The CDR3 sequence is CSANGGRYGGLFF. CDR3 nucleotide sequence: TGCAGTGCTAACGGCGGGAGGTACGGGGGGCTGTTTTTT.

This clonotype was seen a few times. The genes are TRBV12-5 and TRBJ1-1; D is uncertain. Germline V gene sequence: CDR1 LGHNT, CDR2 FRNRAP. The CDR3 spans 13 residues. Trimming took off 1 base at V and 5 bases at J, with 8 bases between the two ends. In DNA form, the CDR3 reads TGTGCTAGTGGTTTGGGGCCGGGGACTGAAGCTTTCTTT. Translating gives CASGLGPGTEAFF. Full variable domain (rest looked up from reference TRBV12-5 and TRBJ1-1): DARVTQTPRHKVTEMGQEVTMRCQPILGHNTVFWYRQTMMQGLELLAYFRNRAPLDDSGMPKDRFSAEMPDATLATLKIQPSEPRDSAVYFCASGLGPGTEAFFGQGTRLTVV.

This clonotype was counted ten times or more. The V and J genes are TRBV12-3 or TRBV12-4 and TRBJ1-5; no definite D call. With 3 bases removed from V and 7 bases from J, the gap between germline ends came to 19 bases. This CDR3 spans 16 amino acids. The DNA for the CDR3 is TGTGCCAGCAGTTTGAGTGGAACCTGGGCTTCCCAGCCCCAGCATTTT. It codes for CASSLSGTWASQPQHF.

In its sample, this clonotype was seen many times. The CDR3 DNA sequence: TGCAGTGCTAGAGTGGGGAGCCACGAGCAGTACTTC. Residues: CSARVGSHEQYF. V usage is TRBV20-1 and J usage is TRBJ2-7; maybe TRBD2 (5 bases). The CDR3 is 12 residues long. Germline V gene sequence: CDR1 DFQATT, CDR2 SNEGSKA (reference sequence). With 1 base removed from V and 5 bases from J, the gap between germline ends came to 9 bases.

This clonotype was recorded once. V usage is TRBV20-1 and J usage is TRBJ2-1; 8 bases match TRBD2. CDR3 length equals 13 residues. Germline values: CDR1 DFQATT, CDR2 SNEGSKA (reference sequence). V lost 1 base, J lost 6 bases, and 2 bases stayed unmatched. The CDR3 region is CSARVLAGNEQFF. The CDR3 nucleotides read TGCAGTGCTAGAGTTCTAGCGGGCAATGAGCAGTTCTTC.